This is a list of T cell receptor beta chains from one sample in a study of cytotoxic CD8 clonotypes in ibrutinib-treated CLL. Method: immunoSEQ multiplex PCR; TCRdb's copy keeps in-frame clones and lacks some. Seen here are 10,000 to 15,000 clones, about 59% observed once, and the top ten hold 25%. Material: PBMCs, obtained before ibrutinib treatment. The receptors were gathered from a human donor with chronic lymphocytic leukemia. Each CDR3 is given with its conserved first and last residue. D genes are given only for firm matches. Some rows mark clone size as missing; the rest say once, few, many or name a class of expanded clone.

TRBJ2-7,NA,NA,13,TRBV4-3,TGCGCCAGCAGTACCGGGACTGCAGGGGGACAGTACTTC,CASSTGTAGGQYF
TRBJ1-3,few,NA,15,TRBV5-1,TGCGCCAGCAGCGCTTCGGACGTGGCTGGAAACACCATATATTTT,CASSASDVAGNTIYF
TRBJ2-5,NA,TRBD2,17,TRBV18,TGTGCCAGCTCACCGCGGACTAGCGGGGGGGATCAAGAGACCCAGTACTTC,CASSPRTSGGDQETQYF
TRBJ1-5,NA,NA,17,TRBV30,TGTGCCTGGAGTGTACGGGTGGGGGCTGGTAGCAATCAGCCCCAGCATTTT,CAWSVRVGAGSNQPQHF
TRBJ2-5,NA,TRBD2,16,TRBV4-3,TGCGCCAGCAGCCAAGGGTTTCAGGGAGGGACGGGGACCCAGTACTTC,CASSQGFQGGTGTQYF
TRBJ2-3,NA,NA,13,TRBV15,TGTGCCACCAATACAAGAAGCACAGATACGCAGTATTTT,CATNTRSTDTQYF
TRBJ2-2,NA,NA,12,TRBV10-2,TGCGCCAGCAGTGAGGCCTCCGGGGAGCTGTTTTTT,CASSEASGELFF
TRBJ2-3,NA,TRBD2,17,TRBV28,TGTGCCAGCAGAAGGCGGGGGGGCTTCCTTTTCACAGATACGCAGTATTTT,CASRRRGGFLFTDTQYF
TRBJ1-5,NA,NA,16,TRBV4-3,TGCGCCAGCAGCCAAGATCCGGCCCGGGGAGGTCAGCCCCAGCATTTT,CASSQDPARGGQPQHF
TRBJ2-2,NA,NA,13,TRBV5-1,TGCGCCAGCAGCTTGGGGAACACCGGGGAGCTGTTTTTT,CASSLGNTGELFF
TRBJ2-1,few,NA,14,TRBV18,TGTGCCAGCTCATGGTCGGGGGTAGGTAATGAGCAGTTCTTC,CASSWSGVGNEQFF
TRBJ2-3,NA,NA,13,TRBV9,TGTGCCAGCAGCGTAGGGGGGCCAGATACGCAGTATTTT,CASSVGGPDTQYF
TRBJ2-1,NA,NA,12,TRBV28,TGTGCCAGCAGTTCCGGGATCCCTGAGCAGTTCTTC,CASSSGIPEQFF
TRBJ2-7,NA,NA,12,TRBV7-6,TGTGCCAGCAGCTTTGGGTTGGACGAGCAGTACTTC,CASSFGLDEQYF
TRBJ1-2,NA,NA,16,TRBV5-8,TGTGCCAGCAGCTTTTCATCTGGGGCACCTAACTATGGCTACACCTTC,CASSFSSGAPNYGYTF
TRBJ1-2,few,TRBD1,14,TRBV19,TGTGCCAGTAACCCTGGGACAGCCCCCTATGGCTACACCTTC,CASNPGTAPYGYTF
TRBJ1-5,NA,NA,16,TRBV18,TGTGCCAGCTCACCACTCCTCGGGTCCGGAGATCAGCCCCAGCATTTT,CASSPLLGSGDQPQHF
TRBJ2-7,NA,NA,14,TRBV27,TGTGCCAGCAGCACAGGGTCGGGATTCGCCGAGCAGTACTTC,CASSTGSGFAEQYF
TRBJ1-2,NA,NA,12,TRBV28,TGTGCCAGCAGTCGGGGCGCCTATGGCTACACCTTC,CASSRGAYGYTF
TRBJ1-2,NA,NA,15,TRBV9,TGTGCCAGCAGCGCACACAACAGGGACCTCTATGGCTACACCTTC,CASSAHNRDLYGYTF
TRBJ1-1,NA,NA,12,TRBV18,TGTGCCAGCTCAAATCTAGGGGCTGAAGCTTTCTTT,CASSNLGAEAFF
TRBJ1-1,NA,NA,14,TRBV5-6,TGTGCCAGCAGCTTGCGGGGTCCCAACACTGAAGCTTTCTTT,CASSLRGPNTEAFF
TRBJ2-5,medium-sized,NA,15,TRBV7-9,TGTGCCAGCAGCTTAAGATTAGGGGCCAAAGAGACCCAGTACTTC,CASSLRLGAKETQYF
TRBJ2-3,NA,NA,16,TRBV9,TGTGCCAGCAGCGTAGACGACCGGAGACGGGCAGATACGCAGTATTTT,CASSVDDRRRADTQYF
TRBJ2-7,NA,TRBD1,15,TRBV7-2,TGTGCCAGCAGCCTGCGGGACAGGGCTTCCTACGAGCAGTACTTC,CASSLRDRASYEQYF
TRBJ1-5,few,NA,13,TRBV11-2,TGTGCCAGCAGCTCGGAGGGGCATCAGCCCCAGCATTTT,CASSSEGHQPQHF